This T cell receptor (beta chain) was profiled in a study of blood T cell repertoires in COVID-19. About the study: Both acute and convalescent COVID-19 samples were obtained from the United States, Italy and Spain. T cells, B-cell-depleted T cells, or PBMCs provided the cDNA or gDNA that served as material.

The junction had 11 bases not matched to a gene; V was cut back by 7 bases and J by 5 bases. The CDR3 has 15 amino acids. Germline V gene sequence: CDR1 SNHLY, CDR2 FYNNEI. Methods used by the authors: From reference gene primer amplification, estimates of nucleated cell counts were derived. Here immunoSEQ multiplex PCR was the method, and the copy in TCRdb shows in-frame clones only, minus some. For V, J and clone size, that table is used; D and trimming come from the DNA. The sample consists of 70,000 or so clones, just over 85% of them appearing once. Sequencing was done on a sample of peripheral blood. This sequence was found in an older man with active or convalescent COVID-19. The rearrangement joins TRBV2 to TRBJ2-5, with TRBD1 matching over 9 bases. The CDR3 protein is CASTPTGGSGETQYF. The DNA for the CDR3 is TGTGCCAGCACACCGACAGGGGGTAGTGGGGAGACCCAGTACTTC.